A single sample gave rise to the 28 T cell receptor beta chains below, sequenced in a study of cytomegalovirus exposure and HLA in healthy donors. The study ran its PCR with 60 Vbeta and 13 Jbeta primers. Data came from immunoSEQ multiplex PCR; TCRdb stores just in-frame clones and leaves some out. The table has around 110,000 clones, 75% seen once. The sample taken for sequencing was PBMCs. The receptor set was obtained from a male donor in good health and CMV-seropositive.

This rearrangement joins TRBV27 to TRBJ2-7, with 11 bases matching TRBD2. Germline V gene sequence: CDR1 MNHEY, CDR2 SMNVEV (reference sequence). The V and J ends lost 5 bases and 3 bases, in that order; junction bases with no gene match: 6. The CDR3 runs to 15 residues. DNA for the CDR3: TGTGCCAGCAGTCCGTCGGGACTAGCGGACTACGAGCAGTACTTC. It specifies CASSPSGLADYEQYF.

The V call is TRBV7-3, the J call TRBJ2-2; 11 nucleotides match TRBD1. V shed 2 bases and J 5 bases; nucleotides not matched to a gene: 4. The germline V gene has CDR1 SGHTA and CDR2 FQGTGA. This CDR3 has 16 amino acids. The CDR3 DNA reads TGTGCCAGCAGCTTAGGGACAGGGGGAAAGACCGGGGAGCTGTTTTTT. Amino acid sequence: CASSLGTGGKTGELFF.

The CDR3 loop reads CASRASGNTDTQYF. CDR3 bases: TGTGCCAGCAGGGCTAGCGGAAACACAGATACGCAGTATTTT. This chain joins TRBV27 and TRBJ2-3; 7 bases map to TRBD2. The ends lost 6 bases at V and 2 bases at J; junction bases unmatched: 5. CDR1 and CDR2 (germline): MNHEY, SMNVEV (reference sequence). The CDR3 loop spans 14 amino acids.

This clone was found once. CDR3 loop: CASSDEGTSTDTQYF. Here the CDR3 DNA reads TGTGCCAGCAGTGACGAGGGAACTAGCACAGATACGCAGTATTTT. The chain joins TRBV2 to TRBJ2-3, with D possibly matching TRBD2 (5 bases). Trimming shortened V by 3 bases and J by 0 bases, and 10 bases separated the two germline ends. The CDR3 loop spans 15 amino acids. The germline CDR1 and CDR2 sequences are SNHLY and FYNNEI.

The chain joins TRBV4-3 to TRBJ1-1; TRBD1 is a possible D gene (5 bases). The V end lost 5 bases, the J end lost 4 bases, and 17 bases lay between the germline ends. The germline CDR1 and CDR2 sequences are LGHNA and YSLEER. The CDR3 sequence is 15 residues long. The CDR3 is CASSTVGGGATEAFF. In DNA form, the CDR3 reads TGCGCCAGCAGCACGGTTGGGGGAGGCGCCACTGAAGCTTTCTTT.

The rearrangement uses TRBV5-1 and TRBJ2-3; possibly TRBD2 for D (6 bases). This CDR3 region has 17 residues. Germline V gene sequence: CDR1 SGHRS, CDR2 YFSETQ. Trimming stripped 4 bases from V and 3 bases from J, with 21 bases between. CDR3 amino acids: CASSVGTRRSWTDTQYF. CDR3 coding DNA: TGCGCCAGCAGCGTGGGGACTCGCCGGAGTTGGACAGATACGCAGTATTTT.

As DNA, the CDR3 is TGTGCCTGGGGGGGACTAGCGGGAGACGCCTACGAGCAGTACTTC. Its translation: CAWGGLAGDAYEQYF. The gene calls are TRBV30 and TRBJ2-7, with TRBD2 matching over 14 bases. CDR3 length: 15 residues. Germline V gene sequence: CDR1 GTSNPN, CDR2 SVGIG (reference sequence). J gave up 2 bases and V 5 bases, and 5 bases lay outside the gene matches.

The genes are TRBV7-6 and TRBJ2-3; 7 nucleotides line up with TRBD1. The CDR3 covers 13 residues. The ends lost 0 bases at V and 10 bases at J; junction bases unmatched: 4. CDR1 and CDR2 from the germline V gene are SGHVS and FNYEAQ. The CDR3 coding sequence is TGTGCCAGCAGCTTAGCGCCAGGGGGAGCGCAGTATTTT. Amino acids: CASSLAPGGAQYF.

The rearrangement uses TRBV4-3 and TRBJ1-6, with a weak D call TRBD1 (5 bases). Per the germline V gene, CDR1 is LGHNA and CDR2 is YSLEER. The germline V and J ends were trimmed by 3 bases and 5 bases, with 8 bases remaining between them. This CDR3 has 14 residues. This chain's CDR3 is CASSQGRDNSPLHF. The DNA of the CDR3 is TGCGCCAGCAGCCAGGGCAGGGATAATTCACCCCTCCACTTT.

The CDR3 coding sequence is TGTGCCAGCAGAAAGTACCGGGACAGCTATGGCTACACCTTC. It is translated as CASRKYRDSYGYTF. The genes are TRBV6-6 and TRBJ1-2; 7 positions match TRBD1. Germline CDR1 reads MNHNY; CDR2 reads SVGAGI (reference sequence). The J segment lost 4 bases and the V segment lost 6 bases, leaving 8 bases of the junction unmatched. The CDR3 runs 14 residues.

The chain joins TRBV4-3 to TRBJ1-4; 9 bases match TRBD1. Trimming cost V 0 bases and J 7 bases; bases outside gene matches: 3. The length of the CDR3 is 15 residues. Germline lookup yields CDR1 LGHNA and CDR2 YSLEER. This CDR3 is CASSQEGQGGEKLFF. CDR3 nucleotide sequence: TGCGCCAGCAGCCAAGAGGGACAGGGAGGTGAAAAACTGTTTTTT.

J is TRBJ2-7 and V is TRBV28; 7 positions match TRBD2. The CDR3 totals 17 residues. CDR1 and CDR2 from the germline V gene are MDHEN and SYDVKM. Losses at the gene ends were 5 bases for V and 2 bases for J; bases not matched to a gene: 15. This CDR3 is CASSPGLGSGWAYEQYF. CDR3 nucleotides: TGTGCCAGCAGTCCCGGCCTGGGTAGCGGGTGGGCCTACGAGCAGTACTTC.

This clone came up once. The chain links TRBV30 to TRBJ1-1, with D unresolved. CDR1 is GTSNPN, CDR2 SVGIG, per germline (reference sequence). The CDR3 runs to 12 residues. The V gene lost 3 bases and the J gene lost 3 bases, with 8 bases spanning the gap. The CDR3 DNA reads TGTGCCTGGAGCGCGGGGTACACTGAAGCTTTCTTT. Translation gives CAWSAGYTEAFF. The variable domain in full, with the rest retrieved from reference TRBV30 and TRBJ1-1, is SQTIHQWPATLVQPVGSPLSLECTVEGTSNPNLYWYRQAAGRGLQLLFYSVGIGQISSEVPQNLSASRPQDRQFILSSKKLLLSDSGFYLCAWSAGYTEAFFGQGTRLTVV.

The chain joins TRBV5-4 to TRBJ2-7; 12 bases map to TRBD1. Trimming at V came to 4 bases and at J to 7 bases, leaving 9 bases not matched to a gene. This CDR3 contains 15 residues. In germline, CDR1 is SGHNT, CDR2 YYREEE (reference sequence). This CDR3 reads CASSLGGTGGREQYF. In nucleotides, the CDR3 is TGTGCCAGCAGCCTGGGCGGGACAGGGGGCAGGGAGCAGTACTTC.

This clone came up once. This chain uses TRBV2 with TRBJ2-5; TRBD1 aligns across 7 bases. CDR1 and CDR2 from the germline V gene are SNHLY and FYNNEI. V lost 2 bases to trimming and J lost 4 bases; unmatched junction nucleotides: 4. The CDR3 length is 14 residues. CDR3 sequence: CASSERRTGETQYF. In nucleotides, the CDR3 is TGTGCCAGCAGTGAACGCCGGACAGGAGAGACCCAGTACTTC.

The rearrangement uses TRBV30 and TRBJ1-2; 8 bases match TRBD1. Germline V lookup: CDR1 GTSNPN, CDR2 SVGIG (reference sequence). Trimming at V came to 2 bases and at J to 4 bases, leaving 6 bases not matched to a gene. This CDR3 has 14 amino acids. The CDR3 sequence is CAWSTAGGFYGYTF. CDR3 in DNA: TGTGCCTGGAGTACGGCAGGGGGCTTCTATGGCTACACCTTC.

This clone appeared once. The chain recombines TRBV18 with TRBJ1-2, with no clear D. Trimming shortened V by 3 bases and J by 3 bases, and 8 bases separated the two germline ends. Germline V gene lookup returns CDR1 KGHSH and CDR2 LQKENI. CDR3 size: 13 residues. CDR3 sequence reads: CASSPREDYGYTF. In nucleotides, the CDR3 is TGTGCCAGCTCACCCCGGGAGGACTATGGCTACACCTTC.

CDR3 amino acids: CASSLRGGLGTEAFF. In DNA, the CDR3 is TGTGCCAGCAGCTTAAGGGGGGGGCTTGGCACTGAAGCTTTCTTT. This chain joins TRBV7-3 and TRBJ1-1, with D tentatively TRBD1 (6 bases). CDR3 length equals 15 residues. The germline gives CDR1 SGHTA, CDR2 FQGTGA. The V and J ends lost 1 base and 4 bases respectively, with 13 bases between them.

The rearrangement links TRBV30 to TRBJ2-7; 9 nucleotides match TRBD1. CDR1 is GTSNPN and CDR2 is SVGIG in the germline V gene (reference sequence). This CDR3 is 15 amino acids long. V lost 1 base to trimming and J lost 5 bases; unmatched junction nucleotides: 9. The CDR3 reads CAWSAPGQGLHEQYF. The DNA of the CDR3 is TGTGCCTGGAGTGCTCCGGGACAGGGTCTACACGAGCAGTACTTC.

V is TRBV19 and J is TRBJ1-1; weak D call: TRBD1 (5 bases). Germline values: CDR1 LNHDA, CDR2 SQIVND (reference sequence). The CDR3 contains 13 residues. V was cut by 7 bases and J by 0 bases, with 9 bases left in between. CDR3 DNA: TGTGCCAGTAACCGACAGTTGAACACTGAAGCTTTCTTT. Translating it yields CASNRQLNTEAFF.

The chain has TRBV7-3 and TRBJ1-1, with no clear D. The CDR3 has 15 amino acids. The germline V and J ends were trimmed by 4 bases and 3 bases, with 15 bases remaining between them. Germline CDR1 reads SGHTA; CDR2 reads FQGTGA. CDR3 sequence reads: CASSYNRGEYTEAFF. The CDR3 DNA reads TGTGCCAGCAGCTATAACCGGGGAGAGTACACTGAAGCTTTCTTT.

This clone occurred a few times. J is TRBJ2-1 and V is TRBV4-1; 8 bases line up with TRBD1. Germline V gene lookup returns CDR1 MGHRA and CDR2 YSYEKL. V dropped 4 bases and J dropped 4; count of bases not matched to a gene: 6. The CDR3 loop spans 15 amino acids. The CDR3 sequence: CASSPGTGRYNEQFF. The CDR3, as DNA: TGCGCCAGCAGCCCCGGGACAGGCCGATACAATGAGCAGTTCTTC.

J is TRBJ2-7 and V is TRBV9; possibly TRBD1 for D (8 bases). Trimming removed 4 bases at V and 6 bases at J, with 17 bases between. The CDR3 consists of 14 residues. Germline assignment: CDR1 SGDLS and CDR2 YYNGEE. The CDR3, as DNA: TGTGCCAGCAGCCCACGACAGGGGAGGGGCGAGCAGTACTTC. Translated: CASSPRQGRGEQYF.

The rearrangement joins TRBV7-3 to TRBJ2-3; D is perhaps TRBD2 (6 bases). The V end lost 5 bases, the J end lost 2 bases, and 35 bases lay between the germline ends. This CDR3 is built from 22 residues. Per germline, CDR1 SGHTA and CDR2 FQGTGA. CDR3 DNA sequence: TGTGCCAGCAGCCCGGTGGGGGTACGGCGGGATCAAACTTCGGGGCCCACAGATACGCAGTATTTT. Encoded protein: CASSPVGVRRDQTSGPTDTQYF.

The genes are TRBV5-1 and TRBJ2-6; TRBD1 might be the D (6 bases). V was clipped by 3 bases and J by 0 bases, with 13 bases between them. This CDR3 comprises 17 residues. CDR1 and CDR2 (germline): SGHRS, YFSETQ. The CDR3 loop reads CASSWGHPSSGANVLTF. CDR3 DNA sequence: TGCGCCAGCAGCTGGGGGCACCCTAGCTCTGGGGCCAACGTCCTGACTTTC.

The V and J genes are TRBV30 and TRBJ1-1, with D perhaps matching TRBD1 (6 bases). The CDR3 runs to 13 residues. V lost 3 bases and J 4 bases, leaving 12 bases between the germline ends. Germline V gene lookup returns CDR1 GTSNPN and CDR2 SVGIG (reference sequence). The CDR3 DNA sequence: TGTGCCTGGAGGTCAGGGGCGGTCACTGAAGCTTTCTTT. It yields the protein CAWRSGAVTEAFF. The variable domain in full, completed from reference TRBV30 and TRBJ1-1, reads SQTIHQWPATLVQPVGSPLSLECTVEGTSNPNLYWYRQAAGRGLQLLFYSVGIGQISSEVPQNLSASRPQDRQFILSSKKLLLSDSGFYLCAWRSGAVTEAFFGQGTRLTVV.

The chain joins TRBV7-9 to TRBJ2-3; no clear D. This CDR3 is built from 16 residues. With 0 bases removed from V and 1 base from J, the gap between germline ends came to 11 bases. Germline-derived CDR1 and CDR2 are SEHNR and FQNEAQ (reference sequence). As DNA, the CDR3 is TGTGCCAGCAGCTTAGCCGCGGCCGCCGGCACAGATACGCAGTATTTT. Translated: CASSLAAAAGTDTQYF.

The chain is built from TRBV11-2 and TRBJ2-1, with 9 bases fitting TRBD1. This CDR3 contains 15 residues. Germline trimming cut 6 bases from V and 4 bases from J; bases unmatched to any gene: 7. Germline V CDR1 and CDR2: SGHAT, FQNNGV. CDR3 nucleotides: TGTGCCAGCAGACCCGACAGGGGGAAGTACAATGAGCAGTTCTTC. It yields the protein CASRPDRGKYNEQFF.